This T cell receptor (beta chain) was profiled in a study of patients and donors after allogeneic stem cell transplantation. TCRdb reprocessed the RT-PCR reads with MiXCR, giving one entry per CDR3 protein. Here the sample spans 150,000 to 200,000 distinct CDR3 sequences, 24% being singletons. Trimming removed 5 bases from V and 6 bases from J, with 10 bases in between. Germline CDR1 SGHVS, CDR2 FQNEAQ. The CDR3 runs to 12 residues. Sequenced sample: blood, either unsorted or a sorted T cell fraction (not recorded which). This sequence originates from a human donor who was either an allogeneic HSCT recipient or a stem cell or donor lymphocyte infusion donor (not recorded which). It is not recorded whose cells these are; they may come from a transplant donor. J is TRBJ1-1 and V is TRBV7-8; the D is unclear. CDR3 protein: CASSLLLAEAFF. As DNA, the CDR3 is TGTGCCAGCAGCCTCCTCCTGGCTGAAGCTTTCTTT. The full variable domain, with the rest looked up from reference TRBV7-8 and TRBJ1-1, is GAGVSQSPRYKVAKRGQDVALRCDPISGHVSLFWYQQALGQGPEFLTYFQNEAQLDKSGLPSDRFFAERPEGSVSTLKIQRTQQEDSAVYLCASSLLLAEAFFGQGTRLTVV.